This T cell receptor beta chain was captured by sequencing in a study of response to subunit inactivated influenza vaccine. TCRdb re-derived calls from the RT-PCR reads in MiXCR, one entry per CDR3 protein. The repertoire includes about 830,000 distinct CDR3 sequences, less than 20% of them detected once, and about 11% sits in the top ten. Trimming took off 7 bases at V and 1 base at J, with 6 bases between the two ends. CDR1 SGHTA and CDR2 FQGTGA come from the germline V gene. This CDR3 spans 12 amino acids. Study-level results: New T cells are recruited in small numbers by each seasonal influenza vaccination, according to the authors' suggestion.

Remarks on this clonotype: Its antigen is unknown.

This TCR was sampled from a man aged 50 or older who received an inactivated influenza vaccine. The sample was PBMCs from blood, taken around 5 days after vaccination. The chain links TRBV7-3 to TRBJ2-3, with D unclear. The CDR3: CASKTGTDTQYF. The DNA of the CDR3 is TGTGCCAGCAAGACTGGCACAGATACGCAGTATTTT.